This record looks at one TCR beta chain sequence and its context. Profiled with immunoSEQ multiplex PCR; TCRdb holds only in-frame clones, not every one. The table includes some 110,000 clones, approximately 90% detected once. Time point: peripheral blood 6 weeks after treatment start. CDR3 size: 13 residues. CDR1 LNHDA and CDR2 SQIVND come from the germline V gene (reference sequence). J was trimmed by 6 bases and V by 5 bases; bases with no gene match: 3. This entry comes from a study of PD-L1 blockade in urothelial cancer. About the research overall: There were a median of roughly 140,000 T cells in blood samples.

The chain has TRBV19 and TRBJ2-2; 7 bases agree with TRBD1. The specimen was PBMCs, collected around atezolizumab (anti-PD-L1) treatment. The sequence was collected from a man between 60 and 75 years old with urothelial cancer. Written as DNA, the CDR3 is TGTGCCAGTAGTTGGCAGGGGGCCGGGGAGCTGTTTTTT. Translating gives CASSWQGAGELFF.